The entry below gives a single TCR beta chain sequence along with its context. Its antigen remains unknown. This entry belongs to a study of CD8 T cells in ankylosing spondylitis. There are 15 residues in the CDR3. The germline V gene has CDR1 SEHNR and CDR2 FQNEAQ (reference sequence). Trimming at V came to 5 bases and at J to 4 bases, leaving 2 bases not matched to a gene. Quantitative molecular-barcoded 5'-RACE generated the TCR beta libraries. TCRdb re-analysed the 5' RACE reads in MiXCR, keeping a single row per CDR3 protein. Here the sample spans about 800,000 distinct CDR3 sequences, about an eighth being singletons. Study results and caveats: A subset of motif variants has previously been described in the synovial fluid and blood of reactive arthritis. Reports say disease-linked clones showed up significantly more in matched ankylosing spondylitis synovial fluid. Several highly homologous variants made up a TCR beta motif, and this motif appeared characteristic of ankylosing spondylitis blood. Peripheral blood held disease-linked clones only at relatively low frequency, and these were CD8+.

The TCR originated in a male donor with ankylosing spondylitis. V gene TRBV7-9 combines with J gene TRBJ2-1; TRBD2 agrees at 13 bases. Specimen: blood, either unsorted or a sorted T cell fraction (not recorded which). CDR3: CASSKGLAGYNEQFF. The CDR3 DNA reads TGTGCCAGCAGCAAGGGACTAGCGGGGTACAATGAGCAGTTCTTC.